This T cell receptor beta chain was captured by sequencing in a study of blood T cell repertoires in COVID-19. Looking at the study overall: Some COVID-19 samples were acute and others convalescent; all came from the United States, Italy and Spain.

Libraries were prepared by immunoSEQ multiplex PCR; TCRdb keeps only in-frame clonotypes and omits some of them. This sample has around 15,000 clones, with about 80% found just once. This TCR was sampled from a human donor in a cohort sampled during active COVID-19. The sequencing input was peripheral blood.

The CDR3 here is CSVGSGGSYEQYF. CDR3 nucleotide sequence: TGCAGCGTTGGTAGCGGAGGTTCCTACGAGCAGTACTTC. The chain recombines TRBV29-1 with TRBJ2-7, with a tentative D call TRBD2 (6 bases). In germline, CDR1 is SQVTM, CDR2 ANQGSEA. This CDR3 spans 13 amino acids. V lost 4 bases and J 1 base, leaving 11 bases between the germline ends.